This T cell receptor (beta chain) is drawn from a study of radiation and T cells in renal cell carcinoma. Across the study: Nephrectomy followed 15 Gy stereotactic body radiation by 4 weeks.

CDR3 length equals 14 residues. Germline V gives CDR1 SEHNR, CDR2 FQNEAQ (reference sequence). J lost 10 bases, V lost 5 bases, and 14 bases had no gene match. Study-wide results and caveats: Top tumor clonotypes rose in blood 2 weeks post-radiation, then contracted. Pretreatment tumor biopsies were lacking, so baseline clonotypes are unknown.

Concerning this clone: The target antigen is unknown.

Libraries were prepared by immunoSEQ multiplex PCR; TCRdb keeps only in-frame clonotypes and omits some of them. Of 100,000 to 150,000 clones listed, around 80% are singletons. The time point: blood 2 weeks post-SBRT. Stated treatment: 15 Gy SBRT to primary tumor, nephrectomy 4 weeks later. Serial blood draws occurred at baseline and 2 and 4 weeks post-SBRT. The rearrangement uses TRBV7-9 and TRBJ2-7, with 7 nucleotides matching TRBD2. Source: blood, taken from a patient whose treatment included radiotherapy and nephrectomy. The sequence came from a man aged 45 to 65 with renal cell carcinoma. CDR3 protein: CASSPWAGDLRQYF. The CDR3 DNA sequence: TGTGCCAGCAGCCCCTGGGCGGGAGACCTCCGTCAGTACTTC. The entire variable domain, with the rest obtained from reference TRBV7-9 and TRBJ2-7, is as follows: DTGVSQNPRHKITKRGQNVTFRCDPISEHNRLYWYRQTLGQGPEFLTYFQNEAQLEKSRLLSDRFSAERPKGSFSTLEIQRTEQGDSAMYLCASSPWAGDLRQYFGPGTRLTVT.